This paragraph reports one TCR beta chain. Clones were read by immunoSEQ multiplex PCR, and TCRdb kept only the in-frame ones, dropping some. This table has 21,000 or so clones, about four fifths appearing once. Germline loops: CDR1 SGHRS, CDR2 YFSETQ. This CDR3 spans 14 amino acids. V was pared by 4 bases and J by 2 bases, with 6 bases of the junction left unmatched. No patient had autoimmune disease or received systemic immunosuppression. The sample belongs to a study of OX40 agonist ivuxolimab in advanced cancers. The chain employs TRBV5-1 and TRBJ2-7; 7 bases match TRBD1. The specimen comprised CD4+ or CD8+ T cells sorted from blood, sampled in a trial of the OX40 agonist ivuxolimab. The sequence came from an adult with an advanced solid tumor such as melanoma, head and neck, liver or kidney cancer. The CDR3 is CASSLGDRAYEQYF. Written as DNA, the CDR3 is TGCGCCAGCAGCCTGGGGGACAGAGCCTACGAGCAGTACTTC.